This TCR beta chain was found in a study of T cell changes during pregnancy in multiple sclerosis (dated by TCRdb to between 2018 and 2021). With regard to the full study: The study looked at changes in the T cell repertoire across pregnancy in women with multiple sclerosis.

Preparation of the library involved the immunoSEQ multiplex PCR assay. TCRdb provides this immuneACCESS table in a form limited to in-frame rearrangements. Some clones are lacking; in checked studies, under half of them reflect an unresolved V gene, and why the rest are absent is not known. A total of 70,000 or so clones appear in this sample, about nine tenths of them only once. Of the sample, roughly 0.7% is held by the ten largest clones. V sheds 2 bases and J sheds 6 bases, leaving 13 bases between their ends. The germline V gene (reference sequence) provides CDR1 PRHDT and CDR2 FYEKMQ. The CDR3 covers 15 residues, taking in both the cysteine and the phenylalanine. Solely the CDR3 DNA is kept, with 45 bases framed from the first base. As for this clone: Which antigen it targets is not known. Base qualities are missing; no much larger clone stands one base away.

The chain is encoded by TRBV13 joined to TRBJ2-2, with TRBD2 tentatively as D gene (6 bases match). The sequence was obtained from a female donor in good health, enrolled as a control in a pregnancy study. The sample in question was peripheral blood, obtained in the third trimester of pregnancy. In nucleotides, the sequence is TGTGCCAGCAGCTTAAAAGGGACTTGGGCCGGGGAGCTGTTTTTT. This codes for CASSLKGTWAGELFF.